This TCR beta chain was sequenced for a study of early T cells in non-severe SARS-CoV-2 infection. The wider study: Bulk RNA taken from unsorted whole blood was sequenced, leaving chains unpaired. Findings and limits, study-wide: The study's VDJdb matching favored anti-spike CD8 responses and missed private and CD4 specificities.

CDR1 is KGHSH and CDR2 is LQKENI in the germline V gene. The V and J ends lost 2 bases and 3 bases respectively, with 7 bases between them. The CDR3 has 13 amino acids. This clonotype was recorded at least ten times. Antigen unknown. Unique molecular identifiers were affixed to single, distinct cDNA molecules. TCRdb passed the 5' RACE reads through MiXCR, listing each CDR3 protein once. The sample contains under 85,000 distinct CDR3 sequences, about 12% of which appear only once. The rearrangement links TRBV18 to TRBJ1-1; possible D gene TRBD1, 5 bases. This sequence was found in an adult who was a healthcare worker with PCR-confirmed SARS-CoV-2 infection or an uninfected control (not recorded which). The sequenced sample consisted of whole blood. DNA for the CDR3: TGTGCCAGCTCACCATCGGGGGACACTGAAGCTTTCTTT. It codes for CASSPSGDTEAFF.